This T cell receptor (beta chain) was captured in a study of T cell responses to AZD1222 COVID-19 vaccine. Note on this clone: Its target is unknown.

Produced via immunoSEQ multiplex PCR; TCRdb's table is partial and in-frame only. Of 240,000 or so clones listed, more than 85% are singletons. This CDR3 contains 13 residues. Germline loops: CDR1 ENHRY, CDR2 SYGVKD. Trimming took 3 bases from V and 8 from J, leaving 10 bases between them. Whole-study results and caveats: Spike-specific TCR depth and breadth grew after two AZD1222 doses. In a largely white British group with more females than males, clonal diversity was possibly underestimated.

V gene TRBV10-3 combines with J gene TRBJ1-4; D may be TRBD1 (6 bases). This TCR came from an adult in good health. The source material was peripheral blood, sampled on day 0 of AZD1222 vaccination. Here the CDR3 DNA reads TGTGCCATCAGTGAACGGACAGAGGAAAAACTGTTTTTT. Translated, it gives CAISERTEEKLFF.